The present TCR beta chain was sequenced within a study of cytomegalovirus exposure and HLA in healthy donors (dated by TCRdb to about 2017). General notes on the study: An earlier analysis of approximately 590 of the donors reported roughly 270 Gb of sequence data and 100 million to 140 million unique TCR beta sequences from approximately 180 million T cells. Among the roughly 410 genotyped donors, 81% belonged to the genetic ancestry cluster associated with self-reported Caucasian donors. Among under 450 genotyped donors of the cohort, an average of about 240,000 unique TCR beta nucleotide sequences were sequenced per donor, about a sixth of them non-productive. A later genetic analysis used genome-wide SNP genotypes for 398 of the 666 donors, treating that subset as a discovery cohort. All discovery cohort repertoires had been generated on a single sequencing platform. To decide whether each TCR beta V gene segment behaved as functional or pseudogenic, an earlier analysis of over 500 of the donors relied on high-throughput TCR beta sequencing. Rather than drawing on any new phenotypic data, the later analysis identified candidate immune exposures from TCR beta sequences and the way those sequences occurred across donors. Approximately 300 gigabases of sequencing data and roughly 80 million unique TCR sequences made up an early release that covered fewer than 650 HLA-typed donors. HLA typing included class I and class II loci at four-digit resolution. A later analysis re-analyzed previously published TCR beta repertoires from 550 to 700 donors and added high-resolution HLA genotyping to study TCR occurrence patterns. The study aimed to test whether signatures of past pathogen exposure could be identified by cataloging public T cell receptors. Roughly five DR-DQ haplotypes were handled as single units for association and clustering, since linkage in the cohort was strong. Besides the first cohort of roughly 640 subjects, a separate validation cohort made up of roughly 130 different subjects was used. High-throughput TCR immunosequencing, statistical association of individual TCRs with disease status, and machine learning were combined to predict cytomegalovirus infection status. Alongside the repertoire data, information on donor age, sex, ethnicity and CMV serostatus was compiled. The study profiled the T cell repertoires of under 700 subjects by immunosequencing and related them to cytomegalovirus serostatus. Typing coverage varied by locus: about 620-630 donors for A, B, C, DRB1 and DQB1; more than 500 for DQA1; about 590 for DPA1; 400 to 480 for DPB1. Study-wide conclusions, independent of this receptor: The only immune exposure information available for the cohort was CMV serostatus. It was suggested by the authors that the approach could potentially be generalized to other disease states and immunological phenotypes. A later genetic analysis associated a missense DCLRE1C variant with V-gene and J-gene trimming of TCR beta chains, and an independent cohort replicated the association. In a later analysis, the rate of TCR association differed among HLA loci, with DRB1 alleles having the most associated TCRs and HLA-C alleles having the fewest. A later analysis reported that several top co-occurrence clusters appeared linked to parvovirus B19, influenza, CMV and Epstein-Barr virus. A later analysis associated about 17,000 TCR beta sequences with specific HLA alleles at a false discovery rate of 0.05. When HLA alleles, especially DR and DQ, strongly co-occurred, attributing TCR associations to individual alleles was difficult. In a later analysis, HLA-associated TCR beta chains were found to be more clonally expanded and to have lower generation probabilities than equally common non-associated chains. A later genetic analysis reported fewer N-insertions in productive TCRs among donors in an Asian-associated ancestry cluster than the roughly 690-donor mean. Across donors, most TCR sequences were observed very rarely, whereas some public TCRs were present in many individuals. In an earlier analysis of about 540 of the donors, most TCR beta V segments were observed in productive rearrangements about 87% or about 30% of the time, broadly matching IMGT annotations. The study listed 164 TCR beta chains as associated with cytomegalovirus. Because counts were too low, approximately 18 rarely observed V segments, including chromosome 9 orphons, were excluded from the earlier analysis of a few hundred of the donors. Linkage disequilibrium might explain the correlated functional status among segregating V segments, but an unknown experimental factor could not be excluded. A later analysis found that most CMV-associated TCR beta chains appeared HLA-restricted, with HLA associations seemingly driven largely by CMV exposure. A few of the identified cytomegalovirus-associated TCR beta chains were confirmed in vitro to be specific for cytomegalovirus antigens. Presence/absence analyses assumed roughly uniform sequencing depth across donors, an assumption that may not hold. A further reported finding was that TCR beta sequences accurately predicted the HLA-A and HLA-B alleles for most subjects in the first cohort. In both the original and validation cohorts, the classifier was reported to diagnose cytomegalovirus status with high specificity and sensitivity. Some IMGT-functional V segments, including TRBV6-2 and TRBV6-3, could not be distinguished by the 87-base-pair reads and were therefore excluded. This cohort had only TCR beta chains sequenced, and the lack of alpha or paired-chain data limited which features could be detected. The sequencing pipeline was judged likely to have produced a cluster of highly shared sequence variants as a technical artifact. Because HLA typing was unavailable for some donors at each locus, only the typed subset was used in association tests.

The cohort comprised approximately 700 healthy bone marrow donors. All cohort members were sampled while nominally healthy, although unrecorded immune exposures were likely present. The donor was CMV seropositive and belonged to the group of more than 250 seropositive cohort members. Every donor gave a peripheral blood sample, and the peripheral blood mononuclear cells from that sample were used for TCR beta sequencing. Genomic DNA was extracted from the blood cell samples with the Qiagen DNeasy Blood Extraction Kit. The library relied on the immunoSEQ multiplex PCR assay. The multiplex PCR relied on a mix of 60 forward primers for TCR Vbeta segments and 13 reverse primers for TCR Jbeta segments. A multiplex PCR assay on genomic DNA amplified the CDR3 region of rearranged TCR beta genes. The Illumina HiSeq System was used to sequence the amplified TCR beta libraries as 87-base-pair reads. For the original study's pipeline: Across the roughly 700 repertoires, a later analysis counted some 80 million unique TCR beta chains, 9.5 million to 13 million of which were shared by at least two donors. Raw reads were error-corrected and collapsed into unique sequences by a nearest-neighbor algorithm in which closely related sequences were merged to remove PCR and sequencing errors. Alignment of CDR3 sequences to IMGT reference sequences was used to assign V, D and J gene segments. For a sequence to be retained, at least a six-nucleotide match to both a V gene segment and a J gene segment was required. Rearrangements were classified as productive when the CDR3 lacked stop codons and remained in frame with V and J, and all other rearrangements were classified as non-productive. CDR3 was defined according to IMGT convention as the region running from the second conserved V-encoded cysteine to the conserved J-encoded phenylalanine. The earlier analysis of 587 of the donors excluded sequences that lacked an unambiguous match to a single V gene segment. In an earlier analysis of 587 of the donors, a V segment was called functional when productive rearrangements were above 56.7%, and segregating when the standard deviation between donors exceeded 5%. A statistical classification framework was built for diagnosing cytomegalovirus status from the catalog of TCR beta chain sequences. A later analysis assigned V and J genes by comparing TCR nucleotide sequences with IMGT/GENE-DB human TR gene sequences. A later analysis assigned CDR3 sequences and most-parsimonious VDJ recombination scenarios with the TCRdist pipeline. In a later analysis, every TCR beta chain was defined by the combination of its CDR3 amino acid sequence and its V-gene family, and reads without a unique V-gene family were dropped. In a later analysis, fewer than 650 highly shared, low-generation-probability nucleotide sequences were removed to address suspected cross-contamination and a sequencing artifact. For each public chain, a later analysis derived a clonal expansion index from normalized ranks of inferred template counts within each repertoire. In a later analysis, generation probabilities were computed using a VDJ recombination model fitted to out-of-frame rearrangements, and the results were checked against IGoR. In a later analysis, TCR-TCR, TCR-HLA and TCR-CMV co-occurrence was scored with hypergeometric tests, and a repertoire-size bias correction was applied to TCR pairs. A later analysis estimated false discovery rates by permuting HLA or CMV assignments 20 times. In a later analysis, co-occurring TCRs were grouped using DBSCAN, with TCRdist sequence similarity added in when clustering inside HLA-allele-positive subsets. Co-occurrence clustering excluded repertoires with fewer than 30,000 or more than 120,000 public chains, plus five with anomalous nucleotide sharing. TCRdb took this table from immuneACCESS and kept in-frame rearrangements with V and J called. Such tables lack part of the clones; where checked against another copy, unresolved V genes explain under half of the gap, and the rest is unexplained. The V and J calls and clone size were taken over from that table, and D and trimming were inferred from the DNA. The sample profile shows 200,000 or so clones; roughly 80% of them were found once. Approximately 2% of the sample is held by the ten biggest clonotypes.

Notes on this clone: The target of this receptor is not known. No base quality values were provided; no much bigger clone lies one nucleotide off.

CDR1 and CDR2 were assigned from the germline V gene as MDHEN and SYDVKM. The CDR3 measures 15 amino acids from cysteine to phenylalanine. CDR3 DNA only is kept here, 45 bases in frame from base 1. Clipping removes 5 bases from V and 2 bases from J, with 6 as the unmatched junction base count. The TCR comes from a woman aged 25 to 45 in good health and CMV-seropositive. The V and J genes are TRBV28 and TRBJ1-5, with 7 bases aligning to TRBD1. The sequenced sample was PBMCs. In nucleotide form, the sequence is TGTGCCAGCAGTGAGACAGGGCGCCGCAATCAGCCCCAGCATTTT. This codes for CASSETGRRNQPQHF. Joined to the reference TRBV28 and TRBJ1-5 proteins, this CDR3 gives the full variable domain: DVKVTQSSRYLVKRTGEKVFLECVQDMDHENMFWYRQDPGLGLRLIYFSYDVKMKEKGDIPEGYSVSREKKERFSLILESASTNQTSMYLCASSETGRRNQPQHFGDGTRLSIL.